These 27 T cell receptor beta chains came from one sample sequenced in a study of T cells after yellow fever vaccination. TCRdb itself ran the 5' RACE reads through MiXCR, one entry per CDR3 protein. The table includes about 550,000 distinct CDR3 sequences, roughly 21% detected once. The source was PBMCs, collected 15 days after the yellow fever booster vaccination. Receptors were obtained from a man aged 30-40 years who received the YFV17D yellow fever vaccine.

The rearrangement joins TRBV6-5 to TRBJ2-1; unclear D gene. The CDR3 runs 14 residues. Germline loops: CDR1 MNHEY, CDR2 SVGAGI. The ends were cut back, 1 base at V and 4 bases at J, with 8 bases in the middle. The CDR3 sequence: CASSYFLSYNEQFF. For the CDR3, the DNA is TGTGCCAGCAGTTACTTTCTCTCGTACAATGAGCAGTTCTTC.

The V gene is TRBV29-1, the J gene TRBJ2-1; TRBD2 matches 10 bases. This CDR3 contains 16 residues. Germline loops: CDR1 SQVTM, CDR2 ANQGSEA. The V gene end was trimmed by 1 base and the J gene end by 4 bases; junction bases not matched to a gene: 7. The CDR3 DNA follows: TGCAGCGTTGAAGCTCTTGTTAGCGGGAGGTACAATGAGCAGTTCTTC. Translating it yields CSVEALVSGRYNEQFF.

The CDR3 DNA is TGTGCCAGCAGCCCTAGACTAGTAGGCAAAAACATTCAGTACTTC. It yields the protein CASSPRLVGKNIQYF. The chain combines TRBV11-2 with TRBJ2-4; TRBD2 might be the D (6 bases). The CDR3 consists of 15 residues. V lost 5 bases to trimming and J lost 3 bases, with 14 bases between them. Germline assignment: CDR1 SGHAT and CDR2 FQNNGV.

There are a few counts of this clonotype. The J gene is TRBJ2-3, the V gene TRBV6-5, with D tentatively TRBD2 (6 bases). CDR1 and CDR2 (germline): MNHEY, SVGAGI. This CDR3 contains 19 residues. Trimming removed 2 bases at V and 6 bases at J, with 27 bases between. For the CDR3, the DNA is TGTGCCAGCAGTTACCCATATTTGGGGTTCCAGCGGGCTGACGATACGCAGTATTTT. It codes for CASSYPYLGFQRADDTQYF.

There are a few counts of this clonotype. V gene TRBV20-1 combines with J gene TRBJ2-3, with D unclear. V dropped 3 bases and J dropped 6 bases, with 4 bases sitting between them. The CDR3 length is 10 residues. Germline V CDR1 and CDR2: DFQATT, SNEGSKA (reference sequence). The CDR3 nucleotides read TGCAGTGCTAGTTCCGATACGCAGTATTTT. This codes for CSASSDTQYF.

This clonotype is a singleton in its sample. The chain uses TRBV2 and TRBJ2-1; a weak D match, TRBD2 (6 bases). CDR3 length: 14 amino acids. Germline-derived CDR1 and CDR2 are SNHLY and FYNNEI. With 8 bases removed from V and 0 bases from J, the gap between germline ends came to 11 bases. The chain's CDR3 is CASPRESSYNEQFF. Written as DNA, the CDR3 is TGTGCCAGCCCTCGGGAGTCCTCCTACAATGAGCAGTTCTTC.

The chain joins TRBV20-1 to TRBJ2-3; the D is unclear. Germline CDR1 DFQATT, CDR2 SNEGSKA (reference sequence). The CDR3 extends over 13 amino acids. Trimming removed 4 bases at V and 3 bases at J, with 11 bases between. The CDR3: CSAKAGITDTQYF. Written as DNA, the CDR3 is TGCAGTGCTAAGGCTGGTATTACAGATACGCAGTATTTT.

This clonotype was detected a few times. The chain carries TRBV7-6 and TRBJ2-5; the D is unclear. CDR3 length equals 15 residues. V was cut by 5 bases and J by 2 bases, with 15 bases left in between. Germline CDR1 SGHVS, CDR2 FNYEAQ. The CDR3 region is CASSLLTIKQETQYF. CDR3 bases: TGTGCCAGCAGCCTTCTGACGATAAAACAAGAGACCCAGTACTTC. The full variable domain, completed using reference TRBV7-6 and TRBJ2-5, is GAGVSQSPRYKVTKRGQDVALRCDPISGHVSLYWYRQALGQGPEFLTYFNYEAQQDKSGLPNDRFSAERPEGSISTLTIQRTEQRDSAMYRCASSLLTIKQETQYFGPGTRLLVL.

The chain combines TRBV20-1 with TRBJ2-7; tentative D call: TRBD1 (5 bases). Germline CDR1 DFQATT, CDR2 SNEGSKA (reference sequence). The germline V and J ends were trimmed by 6 bases and 0 bases, with 15 bases remaining between them. CDR3 size: 14 residues. This chain's CDR3 is CSAQTVGSSYEQYF. DNA of the CDR3: TGCAGTGCACAGACAGTCGGTAGCTCCTACGAGCAGTACTTC.

Only a few counts were recorded for this clonotype. V and J are TRBV5-1 and TRBJ2-1; D not resolved. The length of the CDR3 is 12 residues. Trimming left V 6 bases short and J 5 bases short, with 9 bases between. Germline V gives CDR1 SGHRS, CDR2 YFSETQ. DNA for the CDR3: TGCGCCAGCATCGCGGCGGACAATGAGCAGTTCTTC. Encoded protein: CASIAADNEQFF.

This chain uses TRBV19 with TRBJ2-5; tentatively, D is TRBD1 (6 bases). The germline V and J ends were trimmed by 9 bases and 0 bases, with 11 bases remaining between them. The CDR3 has 13 amino acids. From germline, CDR1 is LNHDA and CDR2 SQIVND (reference sequence). The CDR3 coding sequence is TGTGCCAGCGCACGACAGGACCAAGAGACCCAGTACTTC. It specifies CASARQDQETQYF.

This clonotype was recorded a few times. This sequence joins TRBV7-8 and TRBJ2-7, with 9 bases identical to TRBD1. Germline CDR1 reads SGHVS; CDR2 reads FQNEAQ. CDR3 length: 14 amino acids. J gave up 2 bases and V 5 bases, and 4 bases lay outside the gene matches. The CDR3 coding sequence is TGTGCCAGCAGCGGCCGGGACAGGGCCTACGAGCAGTACTTC. Translated: CASSGRDRAYEQYF.

This clonotype was counted a few times. The chain is built from TRBV30 and TRBJ2-1, with 9 bases identical to TRBD2. After removal of 0 bases from V and 3 bases from J, the junction contained 12 bases not matched to a gene. The length of the CDR3 is 18 residues. Germline V gene data show CDR1 as GTSNPN and CDR2 as SVGIG (reference sequence). CDR3 DNA sequence: TGTGCCTGGAGTGTACCCAGACTAGCGGACATTTACTACAATGAGCAGTTCTTC. This gives the protein CAWSVPRLADIYYNEQFF. Full variable domain (outside the CDR3, taken from reference TRBV30 and TRBJ2-1): SQTIHQWPATLVQPVGSPLSLECTVEGTSNPNLYWYRQAAGRGLQLLFYSVGIGQISSEVPQNLSASRPQDRQFILSSKKLLLSDSGFYLCAWSVPRLADIYYNEQFFGPGTRLTVL.

The rearrangement links TRBV18 to TRBJ2-3, with a weak D call TRBD2 (5 bases). Germline-derived CDR1 and CDR2 are KGHSH and LQKENI. V gave up 5 bases and J gave up 4 bases, with 10 bases separating them. CDR3 size: 13 residues. The CDR3, as DNA: TGTGCCAGCTCAGCCGGACTCTCAGATACGCAGTATTTT. Translated: CASSAGLSDTQYF.

This clonotype was recorded only once. The chain joins TRBV12-3 or TRBV12-4 to TRBJ2-5; a possible D gene is TRBD1 (7 bases). The CDR3 runs to 14 residues. V was shortened by 7 bases and J by 4 bases, with 16 bases between the two germline ends. This chain's CDR3 is CASTPGTAGETQYF. As DNA, the CDR3 is TGTGCCAGCACCCCCGGGACAGCGGGAGAGACCCAGTACTTC.

This chain connects TRBV20-1 to TRBJ2-5; no reliable D call. CDR3 size: 14 residues. V was clipped by 6 bases and J by 4 bases, with 18 bases between them. Per the germline V gene, CDR1 is DFQATT and CDR2 is SNEGSKA (reference sequence). The CDR3 protein is CSAESQEVGETQYF. In DNA form, the CDR3 reads TGCAGTGCAGAATCTCAGGAAGTCGGAGAGACCCAGTACTTC.

Ten or more counts support this clonotype. The chain joins TRBV27 to TRBJ2-2; unclear D gene. V lost 6 bases, J lost 2 bases, and 4 bases lay in between. This CDR3 is 12 amino acids long. Germline-derived CDR1 and CDR2 are MNHEY and SMNVEV (reference sequence). The CDR3 loop reads CASSDNTGELFF. DNA of the CDR3: TGTGCCAGCAGCGACAACACCGGGGAGCTGTTTTTT.

The chain combines TRBV5-1 with TRBJ2-2; D might be TRBD1 (6 bases). Germline assignment: CDR1 SGHRS and CDR2 YFSETQ. The CDR3 runs 16 residues. Deletions cut 6 bases from V and 0 bases from J, with 15 bases between. The CDR3 sequence is CASNLGHRTNTGELFF. The CDR3 region has the DNA TGCGCCAGCAACCTGGGACACCGAACGAACACCGGGGAGCTGTTTTTT.

This clonotype was seen more than once but under ten times. This sequence joins TRBV25-1 and TRBJ2-7; 9 bases agree with TRBD1. CDR3 length: 14 amino acids. The J segment lost 2 bases and the V segment lost 6 bases, leaving 5 bases of the junction unmatched. Looked up from germline, CDR1 is MGHDK and CDR2 is SYGVNS. CDR3 amino acids: CASRGWDRAYEQYF. The CDR3 coding sequence is TGTGCCAGCAGAGGATGGGACAGGGCCTACGAGCAGTACTTC.

This clonotype was recorded at least ten times. The chain joins TRBV5-1 to TRBJ2-1; TRBD2 agrees at 10 bases. CDR1 is SGHRS and CDR2 is YFSETQ in the germline V gene. This CDR3 has 17 amino acids. The V segment lost 3 bases and the J segment 0 bases; nucleotides outside the gene matches: 6. CDR3 in DNA: TGCGCCAGCAGCTCCGGGCCTAGCGGGAGCTCCTACAATGAGCAGTTCTTC. Translation: CASSSGPSGSSYNEQFF.

This sequence joins TRBV11-1 and TRBJ2-7, with TRBD1 identical over 7 bases. The germline V gene has CDR1 SGHAT and CDR2 FQDESV (reference sequence). The CDR3 consists of 15 residues. Germline trimming cut 5 bases from V and 4 bases from J; bases unmatched to any gene: 11. The CDR3 region is CASSDRQGPMYEQYF. The CDR3 nucleotides read TGTGCCAGCAGCGACAGACAGGGTCCAATGTACGAGCAGTACTTC.

V is TRBV20-1 and J is TRBJ1-1, with D hard to call. The germline V gene has CDR1 DFQATT and CDR2 SNEGSKA (reference sequence). With 0 bases removed from V and 1 base from J, the gap between germline ends came to 12 bases. This CDR3 region has 15 residues. In nucleotides, the CDR3 is TGCAGTGCTAGAGATGAGTACGAGAAGAACACTGAAGCTTTCTTT. The encoded protein is CSARDEYEKNTEAFF.

This clonotype has only a few counts. The chain joins TRBV21-1 to TRBJ2-6; TRBD1, the table's D call, was not compared with the DNA. TRBV21-1 is labeled a pseudogene. The CDR3 has 20 residues. CDR3 in amino acids: CASSKGSRPDGLCGANVLTF. DNA for the CDR3: TGTGCCAGCAGCAAAGGATCCCGTCCGGACGGTCTCTGTGGGGCCAACGTCCTGACTTTC.

V usage is TRBV10-3 and J usage is TRBJ2-7, with 7 bases aligning to TRBD2. V lost 8 bases and J lost 2; bases outside the gene matches: 6. The germline V gene has CDR1 ENHRY and CDR2 SYGVKD. The CDR3 extends over 13 amino acids. The CDR3 loop is CAIYSSGTYEQYF. The CDR3 DNA reads TGTGCCATCTATTCTAGCGGAACCTACGAGCAGTACTTC.

J is TRBJ2-1 and V is TRBV6-2 or TRBV6-3, with 9 positions matching TRBD2. V gave up 7 bases and J gave up 2 bases; unmatched junction bases: 6. The CDR3 runs to 15 residues. Germline CDR1 reads MNHEY; CDR2 reads SVGEGT. The CDR3 reads CASKPSGRPYNEQFF. CDR3 coding DNA: TGTGCCAGCAAACCAAGCGGGAGGCCCTACAATGAGCAGTTCTTC.

The rearrangement uses TRBV20-1 and TRBJ1-1; D is unclear. CDR1 is DFQATT and CDR2 is SNEGSKA in the germline V gene (reference sequence). This CDR3 has 12 amino acids. CDR3 amino acids: CLSQEMNTEAFF. For the CDR3, the DNA is TGCTTAAGTCAGGAAATGAACACTGAAGCTTTCTTT.

The chain employs TRBV20-1 and TRBJ2-7; 8 bases map to TRBD2. CDR3 size: 13 residues. Germline V gene data show CDR1 as DFQATT and CDR2 as SNEGSKA (reference sequence). V was clipped by 5 bases and J by 2 bases; unmatched bases: 5. The CDR3 DNA sequence: TGCAGTGCTCCGACTAGCGTAACCTACGAGCAGTACTTC. Encoded protein: CSAPTSVTYEQYF.